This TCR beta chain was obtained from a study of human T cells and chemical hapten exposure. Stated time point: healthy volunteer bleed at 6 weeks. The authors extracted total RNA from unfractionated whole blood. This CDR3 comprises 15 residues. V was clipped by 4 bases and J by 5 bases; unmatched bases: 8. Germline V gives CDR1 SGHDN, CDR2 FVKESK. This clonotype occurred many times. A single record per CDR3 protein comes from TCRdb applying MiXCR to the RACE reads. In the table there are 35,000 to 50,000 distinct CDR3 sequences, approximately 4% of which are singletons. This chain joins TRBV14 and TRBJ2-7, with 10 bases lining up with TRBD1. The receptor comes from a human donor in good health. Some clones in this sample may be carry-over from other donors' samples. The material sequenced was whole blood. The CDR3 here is CASSLAAGTGDEQYF. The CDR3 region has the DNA TGTGCCAGCAGCCTCGCCGCGGGGACAGGGGACGAGCAGTACTTC.